One and the same sample provided the 16 T cell receptor beta chains below, sequenced in a study of T-cell memory formation after mild COVID-19. TCRdb reprocessed the 5' RACE reads with MiXCR, giving one entry per CDR3 protein. The sample lists around 45,000 distinct CDR3 sequences, less than 9.5% occurring once. The sample comprised PBMCs or a T cell subset sorted from them (not recorded which). The receptor source for this set is an adult woman who had mild COVID-19 (a few samples of this study predate the infection). Cell type and time point are not known.

This clonotype has a handful of counts. This chain uses TRBV7-3 with TRBJ2-5; D uncertain. The CDR3 runs 12 residues. Germline CDR1 is SGHTA and CDR2 is FQGTGA. Trimming stripped 4 bases from V and 7 bases from J, with 10 bases between. Written as DNA, the CDR3 is TGTGCCAGCAGCTCTCCCGGCGGGACCCAGTACTTC. The encoded protein is CASSSPGGTQYF.

The V and J genes are TRBV18 and TRBJ2-2, with D uncertain. From germline, CDR1 is KGHSH and CDR2 LQKENI. The V end lost 5 bases, the J end lost 4 bases, and 2 bases lay between the germline ends. The length of the CDR3 is 11 residues. The CDR3 sequence: CASSGTGELFF. CDR3 nucleotides: TGTGCCAGCTCAGGCACCGGGGAGCTGTTTTTT.

This clonotype was seen ten or more times. This rearrangement joins TRBV7-9 to TRBJ1-5, with TRBD1 matching 7 bases. Germline V gene lookup returns CDR1 SEHNR and CDR2 FQNEAQ (reference sequence). The junction had 10 bases not matched to a gene; V was cut back by 1 base and J by 4 bases. This CDR3 contains 17 residues. The CDR3 coding sequence is TGTGCCAGCAGCTTAGGGGGGGCGACAGGGCCGAATCAGCCCCAGCATTTT. Amino acid sequence: CASSLGGATGPNQPQHF. The entire variable domain, with the rest obtained from reference TRBV7-9 and TRBJ1-5, is as follows: DTGVSQNPRHKITKRGQNVTFRCDPISEHNRLYWYRQTLGQGPEFLTYFQNEAQLEKSRLLSDRFSAERPKGSFSTLEIQRTEQGDSAMYLCASSLGGATGPNQPQHFGDGTRLSIL.

This chain uses TRBV9 with TRBJ2-1, with D perhaps TRBD2 (7 bases). The V gene lost 4 bases and the J gene lost 7 bases, with 15 bases spanning the gap. The CDR3 is 14 amino acids. Germline V lookup: CDR1 SGDLS, CDR2 YYNGEE. This chain's CDR3 is CASSLGGGSNEQFF. CDR3 nucleotides: TGTGCCAGCAGCCTAGGGGGAGGGTCTAATGAGCAGTTCTTC. The variable domain in full, with the rest retrieved from reference TRBV9 and TRBJ2-1, is DSGVTQTPKHLITATGQRVTLRCSPRSGDLSVYWYQQSLDQGLQFLIQYYNGEERAKGNILERFSAQQFPDLHSELNLSSLELGDSALYFCASSLGGGSNEQFFGPGTRLTVL.

This clonotype was counted ten times or more. V gene TRBV24-1 combines with J gene TRBJ2-4; no clear D. With 2 bases removed from V and 15 bases from J, the gap between germline ends came to 10 bases. CDR1 and CDR2 (germline): KGHDR, SFDVKD. This CDR3 comprises 11 residues. As DNA, the CDR3 is TGTGCCACCAGTGATTCCGTTTCGAGGTACTTC. This codes for CATSDSVSRYF.

This clonotype was seen a handful of times. This chain uses TRBV19 with TRBJ2-3, with D tentatively TRBD1 (5 bases). V was cut by 3 bases and J by 6 bases, with 16 bases left in between. Germline assignment: CDR1 LNHDA and CDR2 SQIVND (reference sequence). This CDR3 comprises 15 residues. This CDR3 is CASSMRSAGIDTQYF. CDR3 DNA: TGTGCCAGTAGTATGAGGTCGGCAGGGATCGATACGCAGTATTTT.

In its sample, this clonotype was seen many times. CDR3 protein: CASSLRTDTGELFF. CDR3 coding DNA: TGCGCCAGCAGCTTGAGGACCGACACCGGGGAGCTGTTTTTT. The V call is TRBV5-1, the J call TRBJ2-2, with no clear D. Germline assignment: CDR1 SGHRS and CDR2 YFSETQ. The CDR3 is 14 amino acids. V dropped 1 base and J dropped 3 bases, with 7 bases sitting between them.

There are a few counts of this clonotype. The chain links TRBV4-3 to TRBJ2-2, with no clear D. Germline-derived CDR1 and CDR2 are LGHNA and YSLEER. V was shortened by 0 bases and J by 0 bases, with 11 bases between the two germline ends. The CDR3 runs to 17 residues. The CDR3 sequence is CASSQEYAFANTGELFF. CDR3 bases: TGCGCCAGCAGCCAAGAGTATGCTTTCGCGAACACCGGGGAGCTGTTTTTT.

V is TRBV2 and J is TRBJ2-5; 8 bases align to TRBD2. This CDR3 has 14 residues. V lost 5 bases and J lost 0; bases outside the gene matches: 2. Germline V gives CDR1 SNHLY, CDR2 FYNNEI. The CDR3 sequence is CASSRGGYQETQYF. The CDR3, as DNA: TGTGCCAGCAGTCGGGGGGGGTACCAAGAGACCCAGTACTTC.

The sample holds one count of this clonotype. The J gene is TRBJ1-2, the V gene TRBV7-9; TRBD1 matches at 10 bases. The germline gives CDR1 SEHNR, CDR2 FQNEAQ (reference sequence). V lost 5 bases and J lost 8; bases outside the gene matches: 5. This CDR3 is built from 13 residues. The CDR3 is CASSVDRGPGYTF. CDR3 in DNA: TGTGCCAGCAGCGTCGACAGGGGGCCGGGCTACACCTTC.

The chain employs TRBV7-9 and TRBJ2-2; D gene uncertain. The germline V gene encodes CDR1 SEHNR and CDR2 FQNEAQ (reference sequence). This CDR3 comprises 12 residues. Between the trimmed V and J ends, which lost 2 bases and 5 bases, there was a span of 3 bases. Here the CDR3 DNA reads TGTGCCAGCAGCTTAATAACCGGGGAGCTGTTTTTT. It codes for CASSLITGELFF. The whole variable domain, remainder taken from reference TRBV7-9 and TRBJ2-2, is DTGVSQNPRHKITKRGQNVTFRCDPISEHNRLYWYRQTLGQGPEFLTYFQNEAQLEKSRLLSDRFSAERPKGSFSTLEIQRTEQGDSAMYLCASSLITGELFFGEGSRLTVL.

This clonotype was observed a handful of times. V is TRBV12-3 or TRBV12-4 and J is TRBJ2-7, with D tentatively TRBD1 (5 bases). This CDR3 comprises 15 residues. The V gene lost 3 bases and the J gene lost 0 bases, with 12 bases spanning the gap. DNA of the CDR3: TGTGCCAGCAGTTTTAAGGGGCTGAGCTCCTACGAGCAGTACTTC. Amino acids: CASSFKGLSSYEQYF.

This clonotype was detected many times. V is TRBV5-5 and J is TRBJ2-3; no reliable D call. The length of the CDR3 is 12 residues. Deletions cut 0 bases from V and 6 bases from J, with 5 bases between. Germline V gives CDR1 SGHKS, CDR2 YYEKEE (reference sequence). CDR3 DNA: TGTGCCAGCAGCTTGGATGCGGATACGCAGTATTTT. It yields the protein CASSLDADTQYF.

This chain joins TRBV3-1 and TRBJ2-2; TRBD2 matches at 9 bases. CDR3 length: 15 residues. CDR1 and CDR2 (germline): LGHDT, YNNKEL (reference sequence). V gave up 4 bases and J gave up 5 bases; unmatched junction bases: 5. The chain's CDR3 is CASSRGGARTGELFF. CDR3 DNA: TGTGCCAGCAGCCGCGGGGGGGCTCGAACCGGGGAGCTGTTTTTT.

This clonotype has a count of ten or more. This sequence joins TRBV29-1 and TRBJ2-2, with D unresolved. V dropped 6 bases and J dropped 3 bases, with 8 bases sitting between them. The CDR3 runs to 12 residues. The germline gives CDR1 SQVTM, CDR2 ANQGSEA. The CDR3 here is CSVESDTGELFF. CDR3 sequence (DNA): TGCAGCGTAGAAAGTGACACCGGGGAGCTGTTTTTT.

The rearrangement links TRBV5-1 to TRBJ1-4; TRBD1 agrees at 9 bases. The V gene's germline CDR1 is SGHRS and CDR2 YFSETQ. The CDR3 is 15 amino acids. The trim removed 4 bases at V and 7 bases at J, leaving 8 bases unmatched. CDR3 nucleotide sequence: TGCGCCAGCAGCGTTGGACAGGGGCGTAGTGAAAAACTGTTTTTT. Translating it yields CASSVGQGRSEKLFF.